The source of this TCR beta chain is a study of CD8+CD57+ T cells in acquired aplastic anemia. Study-wide background: Mean yield of DNA from sorted CD4+ and CD8+ cells was approximately 3 ug.

Study results and limitations: CD8+ Simpson's diversity showed no significant patient-control difference. The number of CD8+ CDR3 sequences shared by patients and controls was approximately 31.

In patients chosen for sequencing, flow cytometry had shown CD8+CD57+ cell expansion. Diagnosis of severe acquired aplastic anemia applied to all patients. The template for TCR beta VDJ and CDR3 sequence profiling was genomic DNA. TCRdb reprocessed the reads with MiXCR, giving one entry per CDR3 protein. The profile covers around 500,000 distinct CDR3 sequences, with about a third appearing a single time and about 0.8% taken by the ten largest. Note on this clonotype: The antigen is unknown.

This CDR3 spans 14 amino acids. Germline CDR1 and CDR2: SGHDN and FVKESK. Trimming removed 4 bases at V and 8 bases at J, with 17 bases between. The chain combines TRBV14 with TRBJ1-2, with unresolved D. The sequenced sample was sorted CD4+, CD8+, or CD8+CD57+ T cells (not recorded which) from PBMCs. The source of this sequence is a human donor with aplastic anemia. The CDR3 sequence is CASSPLGRAGGYTF. In DNA, the CDR3 is TGTGCCAGCAGCCCTCTGGGGAGGGCGGGGGGCTACACCTTC.